A selection of T cell receptor beta chains follows, all from one sample in a study of cytomegalovirus exposure and HLA in healthy donors. Some clones are missing from TCRdb's copy, which holds only in-frame ones; the method was immunoSEQ multiplex PCR. The sample yields approximately 100,000 clones, under 80% seen once. Sample: PBMCs. The receptors here all came from a man aged 35 to 55 in good health and CMV-seronegative. CDR3s include the opening cysteine and the closing phenylalanine or tryptophan. The D gene is left open where the match is weak. Only part of the rows carry a size: once, few, many, or a class if the clone is expanded.

J gene: TRBJ2-7; D gene: TRBD1; clone size: -; V gene: TRBV6-5; CDR3 DNA: TGTGCCAGCAGTTACTCGACAGGGCCGACGTACTTC; CDR3 protein: CASSYSTGPTYF
J gene: TRBJ2-3; D gene: -; clone size: once; V gene: TRBV19; CDR3 DNA: TGTGCCAGTAACCCGTGGGCTTGGGGAGCATCAGATACGCAGTATTTT; CDR3 protein: CASNPWAWGASDTQYF
J gene: TRBJ1-1; D gene: TRBD1; clone size: -; V gene: TRBV20-1; CDR3 DNA: TGCAGTGCCATGGGGACAGTTGAAGCCTTCTTT; CDR3 protein: CSAMGTVEAFF
J gene: TRBJ2-5; D gene: -; clone size: few; V gene: TRBV7-9; CDR3 DNA: TGTGCCAGCAGCTCGAGCGGCCAAGAGACCCAGTACTTC; CDR3 protein: CASSSSGQETQYF
J gene: TRBJ1-2; D gene: TRBD1; clone size: -; V gene: TRBV28; CDR3 DNA: TGTGCCAGCAGTTTACCCGGGACAGTCTATGGCTACACCTTC; CDR3 protein: CASSLPGTVYGYTF
J gene: TRBJ2-2; D gene: -; clone size: few; V gene: TRBV7-9; CDR3 DNA: TGTTCCAGCAGCTCCCGTGGTGGAGTACACACCGGGGAGCTGTTTTTT; CDR3 protein: CSSSSRGGVHTGELFF
J gene: TRBJ2-3; D gene: TRBD2; clone size: -; V gene: TRBV5-5; CDR3 DNA: TGTGCCAGCAGCTTTTGGACTAGCTCAGATACGCAGTATTTT; CDR3 protein: CASSFWTSSDTQYF
J gene: TRBJ1-1; D gene: -; clone size: -; V gene: TRBV5-4; CDR3 DNA: TGTGCCAGCAGCTCGACCATAGGGAGCACTGAAGCTTTCTTT; CDR3 protein: CASSSTIGSTEAFF
J gene: TRBJ2-3; D gene: -; clone size: few; V gene: TRBV7-8; CDR3 DNA: TGTGCCAGCAGCCCCCTGTCTAGCACAGATACGCAGTATTTT; CDR3 protein: CASSPLSSTDTQYF
J gene: TRBJ2-2; D gene: TRBD1; clone size: -; V gene: TRBV7-9; CDR3 DNA: TGTTCCAGCAGGCCTGACAGGGGATTCAACGGGGAGCTGTTTTTT; CDR3 protein: CSSRPDRGFNGELFF
J gene: TRBJ1-1; D gene: TRBD1; clone size: few; V gene: TRBV5-4; CDR3 DNA: TGTGCCAGCAGCCTTCCCCCGGGACAGGAGAACACTGAAGCTTTCTTT; CDR3 protein: CASSLPPGQENTEAFF
J gene: TRBJ2-1; D gene: TRBD2; clone size: -; V gene: TRBV10-1; CDR3 DNA: TGCGCCAGCAGTGAGTCGGGACGGGGGGGCCGTGAGCAGTTCTTC; CDR3 protein: CASSESGRGGREQFF
J gene: TRBJ1-4; D gene: -; clone size: -; V gene: TRBV5-4; CDR3 DNA: TGTGCCAGCAGCCGAGACGGACTTAATGAAAAACTGTTTTTT; CDR3 protein: CASSRDGLNEKLFF
J gene: TRBJ2-5; D gene: TRBD1; clone size: -; V gene: TRBV18; CDR3 DNA: TGTGCCAGCTCACCCCGGGACAGGTACCAAGAGACCCAGTACTTC; CDR3 protein: CASSPRDRYQETQYF
J gene: TRBJ2-7; D gene: -; clone size: -; V gene: TRBV6-5; CDR3 DNA: TGTGCCAGCAGCTTCCGGGGGACCTACGAGCAGTACTTC; CDR3 protein: CASSFRGTYEQYF
J gene: TRBJ1-2; D gene: TRBD1; clone size: -; V gene: TRBV6-5; CDR3 DNA: TGTGCCAGCAGTTACCGGGACAGGGGTGGCTATGGCTACACCTTC; CDR3 protein: CASSYRDRGGYGYTF
J gene: TRBJ1-2; D gene: -; clone size: -; V gene: TRBV5-5; CDR3 DNA: TGTGCCAGCAGCTTGGGGCAGGGGAGCGATGGCTACACCTTC; CDR3 protein: CASSLGQGSDGYTF
J gene: TRBJ2-1; D gene: TRBD2; clone size: -; V gene: TRBV6-5; CDR3 DNA: TGTGCCAGCAGTTATGTGTTAGCGGGTGGGAATGAGCAGTTCTTC; CDR3 protein: CASSYVLAGGNEQFF
J gene: TRBJ2-1; D gene: TRBD2; clone size: -; V gene: TRBV5-1; CDR3 DNA: TGCGCCAGCAGCTTGTCAGCGGGGGTGTATGGCAATGAGCAGTTCTTC; CDR3 protein: CASSLSAGVYGNEQFF
J gene: TRBJ2-5; D gene: TRBD1; clone size: -; V gene: TRBV5-4; CDR3 DNA: TGTGCCAGCAGCCCGGGACAGGAGGGGACCCAGTACTTC; CDR3 protein: CASSPGQEGTQYF
J gene: TRBJ1-1; D gene: -; clone size: -; V gene: TRBV7-3; CDR3 DNA: TGTGCCAGCAGGTTACAGAAAATGAACACTGAAGCTTTCTTT; CDR3 protein: CASRLQKMNTEAFF
J gene: TRBJ2-1; D gene: TRBD2; clone size: -; V gene: TRBV4-1; CDR3 DNA: TGCGCCAGCAGCCAAGCCCTAGCGGTGGTCTACAATGAGCAGTTCTTC; CDR3 protein: CASSQALAVVYNEQFF
J gene: TRBJ1-5; D gene: TRBD1; clone size: once; V gene: TRBV6-6; CDR3 DNA: TGTGCCAGCGGACAGGGGGCTTATCAGCCCCAGCATTTT; CDR3 protein: CASGQGAYQPQHF
J gene: TRBJ1-1; D gene: TRBD1; clone size: -; V gene: TRBV25-1; CDR3 DNA: TGTGCCAGCAGTGAGACAGGGGCCACTGAAGCTTTCTTT; CDR3 protein: CASSETGATEAFF
J gene: TRBJ1-5; D gene: -; clone size: -; V gene: TRBV5-1; CDR3 DNA: TGCGCCAGCAGCTTGGAACCGGGACATGGTTATTGGAATTTT; CDR3 protein: CASSLEPGHGYWNF
J gene: TRBJ1-4; D gene: -; clone size: -; V gene: TRBV2; CDR3 DNA: TGTGCCAGCAGTGGCGGGGGGGCCCTTCGGAATGAAAAACTGTTTTTT; CDR3 protein: CASSGGGALRNEKLFF
J gene: TRBJ2-3; D gene: TRBD1; clone size: -; V gene: TRBV5-4; CDR3 DNA: TGTGCCAGTACCTTAGGGGGCCCGAGCACAGATACGCAGTATTTT; CDR3 protein: CASTLGGPSTDTQYF
J gene: TRBJ1-5; D gene: -; clone size: -; V gene: TRBV28; CDR3 DNA: TGTGCCAGCAGTTTACAGGCCTTCAATCAGCCCCAGCATTTT; CDR3 protein: CASSLQAFNQPQHF
J gene: TRBJ2-5; D gene: TRBD2; clone size: -; V gene: TRBV7-7; CDR3 DNA: TGTGCTAGCGGGGTAGCGGTCAAAGAGACCCAGTACTTC; CDR3 protein: CASGVAVKETQYF
J gene: TRBJ2-1; D gene: -; clone size: -; V gene: TRBV4-2; CDR3 DNA: TGTGCCAGCAGCCAAGTGGGGCAGGGCGGTGACAATGAGCAGTTCTTC; CDR3 protein: CASSQVGQGGDNEQFF
J gene: TRBJ2-7; D gene: TRBD1; clone size: few; V gene: TRBV10-3; CDR3 DNA: TGTGCCATCAGTCTACAGGGGGACGAGCAGTACTTC; CDR3 protein: CAISLQGDEQYF
J gene: TRBJ2-7; D gene: TRBD1; clone size: -; V gene: TRBV15; CDR3 DNA: TGTGCCACCAGCAGCCGGACAGGGTTCGACGAGCAGTACTTC; CDR3 protein: CATSSRTGFDEQYF
J gene: TRBJ2-1; D gene: TRBD1; clone size: -; V gene: TRBV27; CDR3 DNA: TGTGCCAGCAGTTTGCCTGGGACAGGGGAGCAGTTCTTC; CDR3 protein: CASSLPGTGEQFF
J gene: TRBJ2-7; D gene: TRBD2; clone size: few; V gene: TRBV6-6; CDR3 DNA: TGTGCCAGCAGTCCGGTAGCGGGGGCCACCTACGAGCAGTACTTC; CDR3 protein: CASSPVAGATYEQYF
J gene: TRBJ2-3; D gene: TRBD1; clone size: few; V gene: TRBV11-2; CDR3 DNA: TGTGCCAGCAGCTCCGGACAGGGCGCAGATACGCAGTATTTT; CDR3 protein: CASSSGQGADTQYF
J gene: TRBJ1-5; D gene: -; clone size: -; V gene: TRBV7-6; CDR3 DNA: TGTGCCAGCAGCTTACAGGGCAATCAGCCCCAGCATTTT; CDR3 protein: CASSLQGNQPQHF
J gene: TRBJ2-2; D gene: TRBD2; clone size: -; V gene: TRBV9; CDR3 DNA: TGTGCCAGCAGCACTCGGACTAGCGGGGGAGGAACCGGGGAGCTGTTTTTT; CDR3 protein: CASSTRTSGGGTGELFF
J gene: TRBJ1-2; D gene: TRBD1; clone size: -; V gene: TRBV15; CDR3 DNA: TGTGCCACCAGCAGGGAAGGACAGGGCTATGGCTACACCTTC; CDR3 protein: CATSREGQGYGYTF
J gene: TRBJ1-1; D gene: -; clone size: -; V gene: TRBV5-1; CDR3 DNA: TGCGCCAGCAGCTTACTTAACGCTGAAGCTTTCTTT; CDR3 protein: CASSLLNAEAFF
J gene: TRBJ1-1; D gene: TRBD1; clone size: once; V gene: TRBV7-9; CDR3 DNA: TGTGCCAGCAGCCTGACAGGGAACAGGAACACTGAAGCTTTCTTT; CDR3 protein: CASSLTGNRNTEAFF
J gene: TRBJ1-5; D gene: -; clone size: -; V gene: TRBV7-8; CDR3 DNA: TGTGCCAGCAGCTTAGGGGGCGGCAATCAGCCCCAGCATTTT; CDR3 protein: CASSLGGGNQPQHF
J gene: TRBJ2-1; D gene: -; clone size: -; V gene: TRBV29-1; CDR3 DNA: TGCAGCGCATCCTACAGCGGTGAGCAGTTCTTC; CDR3 protein: CSASYSGEQFF
J gene: TRBJ1-1; D gene: TRBD1; clone size: -; V gene: TRBV19; CDR3 DNA: TGTGCCAGTAGTATCCAACACAGGGGGCTCACTGAAGCTTTCTTT; CDR3 protein: CASSIQHRGLTEAFF
J gene: TRBJ1-5; D gene: TRBD1; clone size: -; V gene: TRBV19; CDR3 DNA: TGTGCCACCTCGGGGGGACAGGGTTACAATCAGCCCCAGCATTTT; CDR3 protein: CATSGGQGYNQPQHF
J gene: TRBJ1-1; D gene: -; clone size: -; V gene: TRBV7-2; CDR3 DNA: TGTGCCAGCAGCTTAGCTGGACAGTGGAACACTGAAGCTTTCTTT; CDR3 protein: CASSLAGQWNTEAFF
J gene: TRBJ1-1; D gene: TRBD1; clone size: -; V gene: TRBV7-8; CDR3 DNA: TGTGCCAGCAGCTCACCCAGACAGGGGGGGAACACTGAAGCTTTCTTT; CDR3 protein: CASSSPRQGGNTEAFF
J gene: TRBJ1-6; D gene: TRBD1; clone size: -; V gene: TRBV5-4; CDR3 DNA: TGTGCCAGCAGCTTGGCCAGGGGGCTAAATAATTCCCCCCTCCACTTT; CDR3 protein: CASSLARGLNNSPLHF
J gene: TRBJ1-2; D gene: TRBD1; clone size: -; V gene: TRBV10-3; CDR3 DNA: TGTGCCATCAGGGGGGACAGGGAAGGATTTTCGTACACCTTC; CDR3 protein: CAIRGDREGFSYTF
J gene: TRBJ2-3; D gene: TRBD2; clone size: -; V gene: TRBV4-3; CDR3 DNA: TGCGCCAGCAGCCAAGATGTAGCGGGGGGCAGCACAGATACGCAGTATTTT; CDR3 protein: CASSQDVAGGSTDTQYF
J gene: TRBJ2-1; D gene: TRBD2; clone size: -; V gene: TRBV6-5; CDR3 DNA: TGTGCCAGCAGCAGGACTAGTTGGGAGATCAATGAGCAGTTCTTC; CDR3 protein: CASSRTSWEINEQFF
J gene: TRBJ2-1; D gene: TRBD2; clone size: -; V gene: TRBV29-1; CDR3 DNA: TGCAGCGTTGAAGTGGGACTAGCGGGGGCTTACAATGAGCAGTTCTTC; CDR3 protein: CSVEVGLAGAYNEQFF
J gene: TRBJ2-7; D gene: TRBD1; clone size: few; V gene: TRBV19; CDR3 DNA: TGTGCCAGTAGTGACACAGGGGGCTACGAGCAGTACTTC; CDR3 protein: CASSDTGGYEQYF
J gene: TRBJ2-5; D gene: -; clone size: -; V gene: TRBV6-5; CDR3 DNA: TGTGCCAGCAGTTCCCGGGAGACCCAGTACTTC; CDR3 protein: CASSSRETQYF
J gene: TRBJ2-3; D gene: TRBD2; clone size: -; V gene: TRBV6-6; CDR3 DNA: TGTGCCAGCAGTTACGGAGCGGGGGCGGAAACAGATACGCAGTATTTT; CDR3 protein: CASSYGAGAETDTQYF